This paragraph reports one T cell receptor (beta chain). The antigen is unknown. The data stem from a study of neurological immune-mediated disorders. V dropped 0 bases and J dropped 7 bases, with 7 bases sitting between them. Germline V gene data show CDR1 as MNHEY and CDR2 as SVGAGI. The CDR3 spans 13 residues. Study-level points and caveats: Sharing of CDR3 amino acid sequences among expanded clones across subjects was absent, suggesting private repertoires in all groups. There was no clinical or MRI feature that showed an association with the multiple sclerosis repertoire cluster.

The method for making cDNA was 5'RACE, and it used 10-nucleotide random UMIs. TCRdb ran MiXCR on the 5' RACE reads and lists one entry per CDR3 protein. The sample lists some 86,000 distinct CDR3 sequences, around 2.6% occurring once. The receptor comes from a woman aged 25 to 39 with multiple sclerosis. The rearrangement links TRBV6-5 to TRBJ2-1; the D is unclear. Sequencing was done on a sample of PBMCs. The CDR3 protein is CASSYSTVNEQFF. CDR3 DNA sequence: TGTGCCAGCAGTTACTCAACGGTTAATGAGCAGTTCTTC.